This is a list of T cell receptor beta chains from one sample in a study of blood T cell repertoires in COVID-19. Repertoires were generated with immunoSEQ multiplex PCR, while TCRdb's copy carries only in-frame clones and drops some. The sample includes roughly 140,000 clones, approximately 80% seen only once; the top ten take around 2.1%. The sequencing sample was made of peripheral blood. Receptor source: a woman aged 55-70 years with acute or convalescent COVID-19. CDR3s include the opening cysteine and the closing phenylalanine or tryptophan. Fields, in order: clone size, D gene, J gene, V gene, CDR3 protein, CDR3 DNA. The D gene is left open where the match is weak. Clone size appears in some rows only: once, few, many, or a class for an expanded clone.

>few|NA|TRBJ1-4|TRBV3-1/TRBV3-2
CASSQVAREKLFF
TGTGCCAGCAGCCAAGTGGCCCGTGAAAAACTGTTTTTT
>NA|NA|TRBJ1-5|TRBV30
CAWSKKGVQPQHF
TGTGCCTGGAGTAAAAAAGGGGTTCAGCCCCAGCATTTT
>NA|TRBD2|TRBJ2-1|TRBV19
CASSGLTSGRGNEQFF
TGTGCCAGTAGTGGCCTGACTAGCGGGAGGGGCAATGAGCAGTTCTTC
>NA|TRBD1|TRBJ1-4|TRBV10-2
CASRTAGGGNEKLFF
TGCGCCAGCAGAACCGCAGGGGGCGGTAATGAAAAACTGTTTTTT
>NA|TRBD1|TRBJ1-4|TRBV28
CASSPWTGLEKLFF
TGTGCCAGCAGTCCTTGGACAGGGTTAGAAAAACTGTTTTTT
>once|TRBD2|TRBJ2-1|TRBV19
CASSPRGGPYNEQFF
TGTGCCAGTAGTCCCCGGGGGGGGCCCTACAATGAGCAGTTCTTC
>few|TRBD2|TRBJ2-1|TRBV5-1
CASSFAGLAGQASYNEQFF
TGCGCCAGCAGCTTTGCAGGACTAGCGGGACAAGCGTCCTACAATGAGCAGTTCTTC
>NA|NA|TRBJ2-3|TRBV13
CASSHTGWTTDTQYF
TGTGCCAGCAGCCATACAGGGTGGACCACAGATACGCAGTATTTT
>NA|NA|TRBJ2-5|TRBV30
CAWASRPGQGTQYF
TGTGCCTGGGCGTCTAGGCCTGGCCAAGGGACCCAGTACTTC
>NA|NA|TRBJ1-3|TRBV29-1
CSVEQGGNTIYF
TGCAGCGTTGAACAGGGCGGAAACACCATATATTTT
>NA|TRBD1|TRBJ2-5|TRBV3-1/TRBV3-2
CASSQRQGEETQYF
TGTGCCAGCAGCCAAAGACAGGGAGAAGAGACCCAGTACTTC
>NA|TRBD1|TRBJ1-6|TRBV27
CASGWTGDSPLHF
TGTGCCAGCGGATGGACAGGCGATTCACCCCTCCACTTT
>NA|NA|TRBJ2-7|TRBV6-5
CASSYAGRNSYEQYF
TGTGCCAGCAGTTACGCTGGCAGGAACTCCTACGAGCAGTACTTC
>NA|NA|TRBJ1-4|TRBV2
CASTVSGAEKLFF
TGTGCCAGCACGGTTTCGGGTGCTGAAAAACTGTTTTTT
>NA|NA|TRBJ1-2|TRBV6-5
CASSYDNRARYGYTF
TGTGCCAGCAGTTACGATAACAGGGCTCGCTACGGCTACACCTTC
>NA|NA|TRBJ2-7|TRBV6-5
CASSSGVGVYEQYF
TGTGCCAGCAGTTCAGGGGTCGGGGTATACGAGCAGTACTTC
>NA|TRBD1|TRBJ1-1|TRBV5-1
CASSTRTGFITEAFF
TGCGCCAGCAGCACTAGGACAGGGTTTATCACTGAAGCTTTCTTT
>NA|NA|TRBJ2-4|TRBV20-1
CSASPIAKNIQYF
TGCAGTGCAAGTCCCATAGCCAAAAACATTCAGTACTTC
>once|TRBD1|TRBJ2-1|TRBV5-1
CASSLAALGQGYNEQFF
TGCGCCAGCAGCTTGGCTGCGCTGGGACAGGGCTACAATGAGCAGTTCTTC
>NA|TRBD1|TRBJ2-1|TRBV28
CASRGKQGIQFF
TGTGCCAGCCGAGGGAAACAGGGGATACAGTTCTTC
>NA|NA|TRBJ1-1|TRBV27
CASSLAGAENTEAFF
TGTGCCAGCAGTTTAGCGGGGGCCGAGAACACTGAAGCTTTCTTT
>NA|TRBD2|TRBJ2-1|TRBV3-1/TRBV3-2
CASSPHPGLGSFF
TGTGCCAGCAGCCCACACCCGGGACTAGGTTCGTTCTTC
>NA|TRBD1|TRBJ2-1|TRBV7-9
CASSLDYRGNEQFF
TGTGCCAGCAGCTTGGATTACAGGGGCAATGAGCAGTTCTTC
>NA|NA|TRBJ1-1|TRBV5-4
CASSVQGLERTEAFF
TGTGCCAGCAGCGTACAGGGCCTAGAGAGGACTGAAGCTTTCTTT
>NA|NA|TRBJ1-1|TRBV10-3
CAIRVTRGNTEAFF
TGTGCCATCAGAGTTACCCGGGGGAACACTGAAGCTTTCTTT
>NA|TRBD1|TRBJ1-5|TRBV9
CASGDRGEYNQPQHF
TGTGCCAGCGGAGACAGGGGGGAATACAATCAGCCCCAGCATTTT
>NA|NA|TRBJ2-1|TRBV4-1
CASSEGLLNEQFF
TGCGCCAGCAGCGAAGGACTGTTGAATGAGCAGTTCTTC
>NA|NA|TRBJ1-1|TRBV19
CASSIDLTGMNTEAFF
TGTGCCAGTAGTATAGATCTTACAGGGATGAACACTGAAGCTTTCTTT
>NA|TRBD2|TRBJ2-3|TRBV15
CATSSGTSGRTDTQYF
TGTGCCACCAGCTCCGGGACTAGCGGGCGCACAGATACGCAGTATTTT
>NA|NA|TRBJ2-1|TRBV23-1
CASSLPRAVEFDEQFF
TGCGCCAGCAGTCTCCCCAGGGCTGTAGAATTTGATGAGCAGTTCTTC
>NA|NA|TRBJ2-7|TRBV7-9
CAVPRGANSYEQYF
TGTGCCGTCCCCAGGGGAGCCAATTCCTACGAGCAGTACTTC
>few|TRBD2|TRBJ2-7|TRBV9
CASSVVLASGDYEQYF
TGTGCCAGCAGCGTAGTTCTGGCTAGCGGAGATTACGAGCAGTACTTC
>NA|TRBD2|TRBJ2-1|TRBV4-2
CASSQPRTRDNEQFF
TGTGCCAGCAGCCAACCCCGGACTAGGGACAATGAGCAGTTCTTC
>NA|TRBD1|TRBJ1-1|TRBV28
CASSDQQGAKNTEAFF
TGTGCCAGCAGTGATCAACAGGGGGCGAAGAACACTGAAGCTTTCTTT
>NA|NA|TRBJ2-7|TRBV15
CATSRDRGGTYEQYF
TGTGCCACCAGCAGAGATCGAGGGGGTACCTACGAGCAGTACTTC
>few|TRBD1|TRBJ1-5|TRBV10-3
CAVRRDSPNQPQHF
TGTGCCGTCCGAAGGGACAGTCCCAATCAGCCCCAGCATTTT
>once|NA|TRBJ2-1|TRBV29-1
CSVEEGVEQFF
TGCAGCGTTGAAGAAGGAGTTGAGCAGTTCTTC
>few|NA|TRBJ1-2|TRBV5-4
CASSLYRVDGYTF
TGTGCCAGCAGCTTGTACAGGGTCGATGGCTACACCTTC
>few|NA|TRBJ2-2|TRBV9
CASSSEGTGSGELFF
TGTGCCAGCAGCTCAGAAGGGACTGGCAGCGGGGAGCTGTTTTTT
>NA|TRBD1|TRBJ2-5|TRBV18
CASSPRPGQGQETQYF
TGTGCCAGCTCACCAAGGCCGGGACAGGGACAAGAGACCCAGTACTTC
>NA|NA|TRBJ1-2|TRBV11-2
CASSLEIRDRTF
TGTGCCAGCAGCTTAGAAATCCGGGATCGGACCTTC
>NA|NA|TRBJ1-2|TRBV28
CASSFGRPNYGYTF
TGTGCCAGCAGTTTTGGCAGGCCCAACTATGGCTACACCTTC
>NA|TRBD1|TRBJ1-4|TRBV15
CATSTGQGQEKLFF
TGTGCCACCAGTACCGGACAGGGTCAAGAAAAACTGTTTTTT
>NA|NA|TRBJ1-2|TRBV28
CASSLIYRGIGGYTF
TGTGCCAGCAGTTTAATATACCGGGGAATCGGGGGCTACACCTTC
>NA|TRBD1|TRBJ1-2|TRBV29-1
CSGDSGNYGYTF
TGCAGCGGGGACAGTGGTAACTATGGCTACACCTTC
>NA|TRBD2|TRBJ2-2|TRBV6-5
CASKLAGVPGELFF
TGTGCCAGTAAGCTAGCGGGAGTACCGGGGGAGCTGTTTTTT
>NA|NA|TRBJ2-1|TRBV7-2
CASSWTPSSYNEQFF
TGTGCCAGCAGCTGGACTCCCAGCTCCTACAATGAGCAGTTCTTC
>NA|NA|TRBJ2-6|TRBV19
CASSIYGSGANVLTF
TGTGCCAGTAGTATTTACGGTTCTGGGGCCAACGTCCTGACTTTC